This is a list of T cell receptor beta chains from one sample in a study of cytomegalovirus exposure and HLA in healthy donors. Method: immunoSEQ multiplex PCR; TCRdb's copy keeps in-frame clones and lacks some. The data show about 330,000 clones, with roughly 90% seen just once and approximately 1.1% held by the top ten. What was sequenced was PBMCs. The receptors stem from a woman in her 30s in good health and CMV-seropositive. Both conserved end residues are part of each CDR3. The order of the fields is J gene, V gene, D gene, clone size, CDR3 DNA, CDR3 protein. A D gene is named only where the DNA matches it firmly. Size tells how often a clone was seen (once, few, many) or the class of an expanded clone, and some rows leave it out.

TRBJ2-7 TRBV4-1 - - TGCGCCAGCAGCCAAGTCAACGACTACGAGCAGTACTTC CASSQVNDYEQYF
TRBJ1-4 TRBV4-3 - - TGCGCCAGCAGCCAAGATGTCTGGGATAAAGGAGAAAAACTGTTTTTT CASSQDVWDKGEKLFF
TRBJ2-3 TRBV4-3 TRBD2 - TGCGCCAGCATAGGTGTAGGAGGGAGGGCCCGTGCTAGCACAGATACGCAGTATTTT CASIGVGGRARASTDTQYF
TRBJ2-2 TRBV5-6 TRBD2 - TGTGCCAGCAGCTTGATTCTAGCGGTTACCGGGGAGCTGTTTTTT CASSLILAVTGELFF
TRBJ2-1 TRBV7-3 TRBD2 - TGTGCCAGCAGCACCTACGGGGCTAGCGGGAGTGATGAGCAGTTCTTC CASSTYGASGSDEQFF
TRBJ1-1 TRBV6-1 - - TGTGCCAGCAGGGGACATGAAGCTTTCTTT CASRGHEAFF
TRBJ1-6 TRBV6-1 - - TGTGCCAGCAGTTTTCAGCAAACCCATAATTCACCCCTCCACTTT CASSFQQTHNSPLHF
TRBJ2-5 TRBV2 TRBD2 - TGTGCCAGCAGTGATGGGGCTAGCGGGGGGGTAAGGCAAGAGACCCAGTACTTC CASSDGASGGVRQETQYF
TRBJ1-2 TRBV4-2 TRBD1 - TGTGCCAGCAGCCCCCCGGGACAGCACTATGGCTACACCTTC CASSPPGQHYGYTF
TRBJ2-5 TRBV30 TRBD2 - TGTGCCTGGGAGCGGGACCTGGGGGAGACCCAGTACTTC CAWERDLGETQYF
TRBJ1-6 TRBV2 - - TGTGCCAGCAGTGAACGATATCATAATTCACCCCTCCACTTT CASSERYHNSPLHF
TRBJ2-7 TRBV19 - - TGTGCCAGTAGTATAGGACCCTACGAGCAGTACTTC CASSIGPYEQYF
TRBJ2-1 TRBV9 TRBD2 - TGTGCCAGCAGCGCGGGACTAGCGTCCCACAATGAGCAGTTCTTC CASSAGLASHNEQFF
TRBJ1-1 TRBV4-1 - - TGCGCCAGCAGCCAATTGGGCCTCTCTGAAGCTTTCTTT CASSQLGLSEAFF
TRBJ1-2 TRBV14 TRBD1 - TGTGCCAGCAGCCAACTAGGGGGCGGAAGCTATGGCTACACCTTC CASSQLGGGSYGYTF
TRBJ2-2 TRBV7-6 - - TGTGCCAGCAGCTTAGCGGGCCGGGGCCGGGAGCTGTTTTTT CASSLAGRGRELFF
TRBJ2-5 TRBV2 TRBD1 - TGTGCCAGCAGTGGACAGGGGTCCCAAGAGACCCAGTACTTC CASSGQGSQETQYF
TRBJ2-7 TRBV11-1 - - TGTGCCAGCAGCTTAGCGGGGGGCTCCTACGAGCAGTACTTC CASSLAGGSYEQYF
TRBJ1-2 TRBV19 - - TGTGCCAGTAGTATCTCACCGGAGTATGGCTACACCTTC CASSISPEYGYTF
TRBJ1-2 TRBV2 TRBD1 - TGTGCCAGCTCTTCGAGACAGGGCCCTAGCTATGGCTACACCTTC CASSSRQGPSYGYTF
TRBJ1-5 TRBV2 TRBD1 - TGTGCCACCACACCGGGACAGTCCAATCAGCCCCAGCATTTT CATTPGQSNQPQHF
TRBJ2-1 TRBV6-1 TRBD1 - TGTGCCAGCAGTAGGGACAGGGGGAATGAGCAGTTCTTC CASSRDRGNEQFF
TRBJ2-5 TRBV18 - few TGTGCCAGCTCCTACGACAGAATCCAAGAGACCCAGTACTTC CASSYDRIQETQYF
TRBJ2-2 TRBV28 - - TGTGCCAGCAGTCATGGCGTTGGGAAAGATCCACACACCGGGGAGCTGTTTTTT CASSHGVGKDPHTGELFF
TRBJ2-5 TRBV5-4 TRBD1 - TGTGCCAGCAGCCTCTTGCAGGGGGCGAGGGAGACCCAGTACTTC CASSLLQGARETQYF
TRBJ1-4 TRBV30 - - TGTGCCTGGAGTGGAGGGGGAATTAATGAAAAACTGTTTTTT CAWSGGGINEKLFF
TRBJ1-3 TRBV29-1 - - TGCAGCGTTTCCCCTTTGGCTGGAAACACCATATATTTT CSVSPLAGNTIYF
TRBJ1-6 TRBV4-1 TRBD1 few TGCGCCAGCAGCCAGACAGGGGGAAGTTCACCCCTCCACTTT CASSQTGGSSPLHF
TRBJ1-1 TRBV28 - - TGTGCCACCACCTCCCCAGTAGACACTGAAGCTTTCTTT CATTSPVDTEAFF
TRBJ2-7 TRBV7-9 TRBD1 - TGTGCCAGCAGCTTTTCCGGGACAGGGGTTTACGAGCAGTACTTC CASSFSGTGVYEQYF
TRBJ2-5 TRBV27 TRBD1 - TGTGCCAGCAGTCCGGACAGGGGAGACCAAGAGACCCAGTACTTC CASSPDRGDQETQYF